A single T cell receptor beta chain is shown here with its context. Its specificity is unknown. Data came from immunoSEQ multiplex PCR; TCRdb stores just in-frame clones and leaves some out. The profile covers about 150,000 clones, with around 84% appearing a single time and 2.1% taken by the ten largest. J was trimmed by 3 bases and V by 4 bases; bases with no gene match: 5. The CDR3 is 14 amino acids. Germline lookup yields CDR1 GTSNPN and CDR2 SVGIG (reference sequence). This specimen belongs to a study of cytomegalovirus exposure and HLA in healthy donors. Study-level findings and limits: Usually a TCR sequence was rare, but some public TCRs were found in many donors.

The chain couples TRBV30 to TRBJ1-4; 7 nucleotides line up with TRBD1. The clonotype comes from a human donor in good health. Sequencing used PBMCs. This chain's CDR3 is CAWKGGQPNEKLFF. The CDR3 nucleotides read TGTGCCTGGAAGGGGGGACAGCCTAATGAAAAACTGTTTTTT. The entire variable domain, with the rest obtained from reference TRBV30 and TRBJ1-4, is as follows: SQTIHQWPATLVQPVGSPLSLECTVEGTSNPNLYWYRQAAGRGLQLLFYSVGIGQISSEVPQNLSASRPQDRQFILSSKKLLLSDSGFYLCAWKGGQPNEKLFFGSGTQLSVL.